This T cell receptor (beta chain) was captured in a study of T-cell reconstitution after alpha-beta-depleted transplantation in children. Per germline, CDR1 DFQATT and CDR2 SNEGSKA (reference sequence). Trimming removed 1 base from V and 2 bases from J; junction bases left unmatched: 3. The length of the CDR3 is 14 residues. A TCRbeta library incorporating unique molecular identifiers was prepared. TCRdb fed the PCR reads into MiXCR, producing one record per CDR3 protein. The data contain 500,000 or so distinct CDR3 sequences, 32% of them singletons. This clonotype was found a few times. Sequences were derived from PBMCs from the stem cell graft donor, sampled from the stem cell graft. The chain links TRBV20-1 to TRBJ2-5; 8 positions agree with TRBD2. The clonotype originates from a human donor who donated a stem cell graft to a child with aplastic anemia. Written as DNA, the CDR3 is TGCAGTGCTAGAGCCGGGACTAGTCAAGAGACCCAGTACTTC. Its protein is CSARAGTSQETQYF.